These T cell receptor beta chains were read from a single sample in a study of blood T cells in healthy people across ages. TCRdb itself ran the 5' RACE reads through MiXCR, one entry per CDR3 protein. The sample holds about 1.5 million distinct CDR3 sequences, under 55% seen once. Sequencing input: blood. These receptors came from a young woman in good health. Both conserved end residues are part of each CDR3.

>TRBJ2-1|TRBV5-1
CASSLTGFLDEQFF
>-|TRBV12-3/TRBV12-4
CTSTMSESGTQYF
>TRBJ2-1|TRBV4-1
CASSTDSGAGNEQFF
>TRBJ2-1|TRBV20-1
CSARPSGRAGNEQFF
>TRBJ1-4|TRBV29-1
CSVAQGSTNEKLFF
>TRBJ1-2|TRBV7-9
CASSSIGNGGYTF
>TRBJ2-2|TRBV29-1
CSVNGESGTGELFF
>TRBJ2-2|TRBV24-1
CATSTGETGELFF
>TRBJ2-3|TRBV4-1
CASSQTGGLDTQYF
>TRBJ1-2|TRBV6-6
CASSYLKGPYGYTF
>TRBJ2-5|TRBV19
CASSIRTGPLTQYF
>TRBJ2-2|TRBV12-5
CASGLSAIRITGELFF
>TRBJ2-1|TRBV27
CASRPGAHTHEQFF
>TRBJ2-3|TRBV20-1
CSATLARAGTDTQYF
>TRBJ1-6|TRBV20-1
CSARSQGFTPLHF
>TRBJ2-1|TRBV20-1
CSASPGLAGVTEQFF
>TRBJ1-1|TRBV5-1
CASSQGASNTEAFF